This T cell receptor (beta chain) was sequenced during a study of control samples from healthy donors and cancer patients. The CDR3 loop spans 16 amino acids. The V gene end was trimmed by 4 bases and the J gene end by 6 bases; junction bases not matched to a gene: 9. Germline V gene data show CDR1 as SGHVS and CDR2 as FQNEAQ. Generated by immunoSEQ multiplex PCR, the TCRdb table keeps only in-frame clones and is missing some. The sample gives over 100,000 clones, approximately 90% of which show up once; around 17% is in the top ten. The receptor's source is a woman aged 45-65 years in good health. The gene calls are TRBV7-8 and TRBJ2-3; TRBD2 matches at 11 bases. Source material: blood. The CDR3 coding sequence is TGTGCCAGCAGCTCAACTAGCGGGGGAGTCGGTGATACGCAGTATTTT. Translation: CASSSTSGGVGDTQYF.